What follows are 5 T cell receptor beta chains derived from one specimen sequenced in a study of shared clonotypes between healthy human individuals. TCRdb keeps only in-frame clones here, not all; method: immunoSEQ multiplex PCR. The sample consists of 450,000 to 500,000 clones, about 82% of them appearing once. The sample comprised PBMCs. The source of these receptors is a woman in her thirties or forties in good health. Some clones in this sample may be carry-over from other donors' samples.

The chain combines TRBV5-6 with TRBJ1-2; D is undetermined. CDR1 is SGHDT and CDR2 is YYEEEE in the germline V gene. The CDR3 is made up of 13 amino acids. Deletions cut 0 bases from V and 4 bases from J, with 7 bases between. CDR3 coding DNA: TGTGCCAGCAGCTTGGGGTGGGCCTATGGCTACACCTTC. Its translation is CASSLGWAYGYTF.

V usage is TRBV30 and J usage is TRBJ2-2; 8 nucleotides line up with TRBD2. V trimming: 0 bases; J trimming: 7 bases; junction bases outside the gene matches: 4. The CDR3 loop spans 14 amino acids. Germline CDR1 reads GTSNPN; CDR2 reads SVGIG (reference sequence). The CDR3 region has the DNA TGTGCCTGGAGTGTAGGTCTAGCGGGCGGGGAGCTGTTTTTT. Translation: CAWSVGLAGGELFF.

The chain employs TRBV29-1 and TRBJ2-7, with 7 bases fitting TRBD2. The CDR3 is made up of 13 amino acids. Germline assignment: CDR1 SQVTM and CDR2 ANQGSEA. The CDR3 loop is CIVTGTNGYEQYF. The CDR3 region has the DNA TGCATCGTAACCGGGACTAATGGATACGAGCAGTACTTC.

The rearrangement links TRBV6-5 to TRBJ1-2; D uncertain. Per the germline V gene, CDR1 is MNHEY and CDR2 is SVGAGI. The CDR3 is made up of 11 amino acids. Trimming removed 4 bases from V and 4 bases from J, with 4 bases in between. CDR3 residues: CASSSGYGYTF. CDR3 DNA: TGTGCCAGCAGTTCAGGCTATGGCTACACCTTC.

CDR3 bases: TGCGCCAGCAGTCATACGGGGGAGGGCCAGGGGAATGAGCAGTTCTTC. Translating gives CASSHTGEGQGNEQFF. The rearrangement links TRBV23-1 to TRBJ2-1; possibly TRBD2 for D (7 bases). TRBV23-1 falls under the ORF class, with uncertain function. Trimming took 3 bases from V and 7 from J, leaving 19 bases between them. There are 16 residues in the CDR3.